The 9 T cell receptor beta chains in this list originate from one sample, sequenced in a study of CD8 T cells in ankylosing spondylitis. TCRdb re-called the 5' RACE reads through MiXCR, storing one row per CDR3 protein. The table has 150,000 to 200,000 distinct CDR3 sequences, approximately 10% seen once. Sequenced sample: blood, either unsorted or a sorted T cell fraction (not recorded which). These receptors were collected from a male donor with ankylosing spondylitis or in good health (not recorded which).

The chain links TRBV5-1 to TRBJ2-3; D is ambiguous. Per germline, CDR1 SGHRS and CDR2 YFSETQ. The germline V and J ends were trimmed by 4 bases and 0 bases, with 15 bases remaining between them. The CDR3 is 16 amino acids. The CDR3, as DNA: TGCGCCAGCAGCAGTTCTGGAGCCCGAAGCACAGATACGCAGTATTTT. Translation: CASSSSGARSTDTQYF.

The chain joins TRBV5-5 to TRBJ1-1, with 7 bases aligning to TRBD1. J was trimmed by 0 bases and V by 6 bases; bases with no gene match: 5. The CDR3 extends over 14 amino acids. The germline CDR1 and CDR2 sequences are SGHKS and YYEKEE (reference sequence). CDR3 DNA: TGTGCCAGCACCTCGACAGGGATGAACACTGAAGCTTTCTTT. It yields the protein CASTSTGMNTEAFF.

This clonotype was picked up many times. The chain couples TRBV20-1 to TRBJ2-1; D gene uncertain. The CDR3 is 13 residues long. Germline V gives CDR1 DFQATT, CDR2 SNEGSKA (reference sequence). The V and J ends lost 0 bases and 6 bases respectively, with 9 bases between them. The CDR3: CSARDQLTNEQFF. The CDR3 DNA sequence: TGCAGTGCTAGAGACCAGCTCACCAATGAGCAGTTCTTC.

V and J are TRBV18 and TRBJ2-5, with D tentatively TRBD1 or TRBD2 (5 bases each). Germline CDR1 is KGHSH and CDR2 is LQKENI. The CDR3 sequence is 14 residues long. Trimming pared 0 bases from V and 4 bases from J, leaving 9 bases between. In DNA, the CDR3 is TGTGCCAGCTCACCACCGGTGGGACGAGAGACCCAGTACTTC. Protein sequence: CASSPPVGRETQYF.

CDR3 nucleotides: TGTGCCAGTACGAGGGGAGAAAAACTGTTTTTT. Its protein is CASTRGEKLFF. The chain combines TRBV19 with TRBJ1-4; the D gene is possibly TRBD1 (5 bases). V gave up 7 bases and J gave up 8 bases, with 8 bases separating them. This CDR3 spans 11 amino acids. CDR1 and CDR2 from the germline V gene are LNHDA and SQIVND (reference sequence).

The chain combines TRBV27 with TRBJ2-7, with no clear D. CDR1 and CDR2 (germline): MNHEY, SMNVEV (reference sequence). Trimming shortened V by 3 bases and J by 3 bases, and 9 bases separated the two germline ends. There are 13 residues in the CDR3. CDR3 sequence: CASSLGSGYEQYF. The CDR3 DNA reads TGTGCCAGCAGTTTGGGGTCCGGCTACGAGCAGTACTTC.

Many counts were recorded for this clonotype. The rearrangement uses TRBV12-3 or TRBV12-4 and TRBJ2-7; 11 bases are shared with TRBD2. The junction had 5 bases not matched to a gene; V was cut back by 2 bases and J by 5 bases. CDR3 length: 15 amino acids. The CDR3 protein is CASSLIAGGPDEQYF. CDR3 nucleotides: TGTGCCAGCAGTTTAATAGCGGGGGGGCCAGACGAGCAGTACTTC.

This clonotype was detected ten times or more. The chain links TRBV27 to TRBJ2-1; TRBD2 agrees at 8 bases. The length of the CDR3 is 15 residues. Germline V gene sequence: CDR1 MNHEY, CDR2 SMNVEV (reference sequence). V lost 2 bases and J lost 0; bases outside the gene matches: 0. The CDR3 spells CASSLGTSSYNEQFF. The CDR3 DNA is TGTGCCAGCAGTTTAGGGACTAGCTCCTACAATGAGCAGTTCTTC.

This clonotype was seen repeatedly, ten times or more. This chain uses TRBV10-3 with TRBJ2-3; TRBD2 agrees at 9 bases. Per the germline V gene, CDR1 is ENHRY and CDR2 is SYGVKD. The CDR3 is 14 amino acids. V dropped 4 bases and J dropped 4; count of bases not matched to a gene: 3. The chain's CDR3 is CAISGGGAPDTQYF. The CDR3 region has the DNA TGTGCCATCAGTGGCGGGGGGGCCCCAGATACGCAGTATTTT.